The clone carrying this T cell receptor (beta chain) was seen at least ten times. No antigen is known for it. Clinicians diagnosed using symptoms, serum thyroxine, TRAb, thyroid ultrasound and orbital computed tomography. Isolation of PBMCs was performed using around 9.1 ml of fresh peripheral blood. Scientists amplified the TCR beta CDR3 regions from RNA transcripts. Scientists carried out first-round RT-PCR using HTBI primers and then a second-round multiplex PCR. TCRdb independently ran MiXCR on the multiplex PCR reads; one entry per CDR3 protein. The sample has about 700,000 distinct CDR3 sequences, 35% to 50% seen once. This CDR3 has 15 amino acids. Per the germline V gene, CDR1 is SGHVS and CDR2 is FQNEAQ. The V gene lost 0 bases and the J gene lost 2 bases, with 8 bases spanning the gap. The entry originates in a study of Graves' ophthalmopathy and Graves' hyperthyroidism. General observations from the study: Appearing in blood as well were most expanded thyroid clonotypes above 0.001 frequency.

The V call is TRBV7-8, the J call TRBJ1-5; weak D call: TRBD1 (5 bases). The sequencing input was peripheral blood. The receptor was isolated from an adult man with Graves' ophthalmopathy. The CDR3 sequence is CASSLAVRGNQPQHF. DNA for the CDR3: TGTGCCAGCAGCTTAGCGGTCAGGGGCAATCAGCCCCAGCATTTT.